What follows describes a single TCR beta chain. The antigen is unknown. Naive CD8 populations comprised CD45RO-negative cells positively selected for CCR7, excluding terminally differentiated effector memory CD45RA+ cells. The study drew its donors from healthy HIV-negative adults without recent acute infections or vaccinations. Within Nashville, Tennessee resided all donors, each a Caucasian adult. Germline CDR1 and CDR2: MNHEY and SVGAGI. The length of the CDR3 is 14 residues. V lost 4 bases and J lost 4, with 13 bases in between. The sample comes from a study of shared clonotypes between healthy human individuals. Study-level background: The plates for each donor numbered three CD4 naive, three CD4 memory, two CD8 naive and one CD8 memory.

Profiled with immunoSEQ multiplex PCR; TCRdb holds only in-frame clones, not every one. The table lists around 1.9 million clones, more than 85% of them singletons. General study points: Naive subsets tended to show greater estimated richness than memory subsets.

The specimen was naive CD8+ T cells from PBMCs. V usage is TRBV6-5 and J usage is TRBJ1-1; TRBD1 is a possible D gene (5 bases). The receptor's source is a man aged 18 to 29 in good health. Some clones in this sample may be carry-over from other donors' samples. For the CDR3, the DNA is TGTGCCAGCAGTTTGACCGGAACAGGCACTGAAGCTTTCTTT. Translated, it gives CASSLTGTGTEAFF.